The 2 T cell receptor beta chains reported below all come from one sample, sequenced in a study of T cell clonotyping in hematopoietic cell transplantation. Produced via immunoSEQ multiplex PCR; TCRdb's table is partial and in-frame only. Of over 6,000 clones listed, about 83% were seen once; the top ten hold almost 6%. The sample consisted of peripheral blood mononuclear cells, taken 100 days after allogeneic stem cell transplant. The receptors originated from a female patient in her thirties or forties who had an allogeneic stem cell transplant from a related donor, so the T cells may come from the graft donor. Some clones in this sample may be carry-over from other donors' samples.

This chain connects TRBV5-4 to TRBJ2-5; TRBD2 might be the D (5 bases). The CDR3 length is 15 residues. Looked up from germline, CDR1 is SGHNT and CDR2 is YYREEE (reference sequence). The V and J ends lost 2 bases and 0 bases respectively, with 11 bases between them. In DNA form, the CDR3 reads TGTGCCAGCAGCTTTGATCCGGGAAACCAAGAGACCCAGTACTTC. Protein product: CASSFDPGNQETQYF.

The chain employs TRBV5-4 and TRBJ1-1; D uncertain. Between the trimmed V and J ends, which lost 2 bases and 3 bases, there was a span of 20 bases. The CDR3 is made up of 17 amino acids. CDR1 is SGHNT, CDR2 YYREEE, per germline (reference sequence). CDR3 loop: CASSLGQGIGGYTEAFF. The CDR3 nucleotides read TGTGCCAGCAGCTTAGGGCAAGGCATTGGAGGGTACACTGAAGCTTTCTTT.